The 9 T cell receptor beta chains below come from one sample, sequenced in a study of cytomegalovirus exposure and HLA in healthy donors. Primers for the PCR totalled 60 Vbeta and 13 Jbeta. TCRdb's copy holds only in-frame clones and misses some; the assay was immunoSEQ multiplex PCR. This sample yields 70,000 or so clones, of which just under 70% are seen a single time; 9.5% to 12% belongs to the top ten. Sequenced: PBMCs. The receptor source for this set is a woman in her thirties in good health and CMV-seronegative.

This chain uses TRBV6-4 with TRBJ1-5; TRBD1 matches at 8 bases. Losses at the gene ends were 6 bases for V and 0 bases for J; bases not matched to a gene: 13. Germline V lookup: CDR1 MRHNA, CDR2 SNTAGT. This CDR3 is built from 18 residues. The CDR3 DNA follows: TGTGCCAGCAGGACCGGGACAGGTCCCCTTTATAGCAATCAGCCCCAGCATTTT. Protein: CASRTGTGPLYSNQPQHF.

The CDR3 here is CASSLSRADSYEQYF. The DNA of the CDR3 is TGTGCCAGCAGTTTATCGAGGGCAGACTCCTACGAGCAGTACTTC. The V gene is TRBV27, the J gene TRBJ2-7; D is possibly TRBD2 (5 bases). The V end lost 0 bases, the J end lost 0 bases, and 9 bases lay between the germline ends. Germline lookup yields CDR1 MNHEY and CDR2 SMNVEV (reference sequence). This CDR3 region has 15 residues.

V gene TRBV6-5 combines with J gene TRBJ1-5, with D unclear. The CDR3 consists of 14 residues. The V and J ends lost 0 bases and 7 bases respectively, with 10 bases between them. CDR1 is MNHEY and CDR2 is SVGAGI in the germline V gene. As DNA, the CDR3 is TGTGCCAGCAGTTACTCTAAAAGAGAACAGCCCCAGCATTTT. Translating gives CASSYSKREQPQHF.

V is TRBV10-2 and J is TRBJ2-4; 7 bases agree with TRBD2. This CDR3 has 16 residues. The trim removed 3 bases at V and 0 bases at J, leaving 5 bases unmatched. Germline loops: CDR1 WSHSY, CDR2 SAAADI. CDR3 residues: CASSDPGGGAKNIQYF. The CDR3, as DNA: TGCGCCAGCAGTGACCCCGGCGGGGGAGCCAAAAACATTCAGTACTTC.

The chain employs TRBV9 and TRBJ1-4; D is perhaps TRBD1 (6 bases). CDR1 is SGDLS, CDR2 YYNGEE, per germline. With 0 bases removed from V and 3 bases from J, the gap between germline ends came to 9 bases. The CDR3 consists of 15 residues. The CDR3 DNA sequence: TGTGCCAGCAGCGTAGCGGGACACCCTAATGAAAAACTGTTTTTT. It specifies CASSVAGHPNEKLFF.

V usage is TRBV30 and J usage is TRBJ1-3, with TRBD1 matching 9 bases. From germline, CDR1 is GTSNPN and CDR2 SVGIG (reference sequence). Trimming removed 5 bases from V and 4 bases from J; junction bases left unmatched: 3. The CDR3 sequence is 13 residues long. The DNA of the CDR3 is TGTGCCTGGGGGACAGGGCTCGGAAACACCATATATTTT. Amino acid sequence: CAWGTGLGNTIYF.

This clone was picked up one time. The V gene is TRBV5-4, the J gene TRBJ1-1; D gene unclear. The V end lost 2 bases, the J end lost 5 bases, and 10 bases lay between the germline ends. The CDR3 length is 13 residues. Per germline, CDR1 SGHNT and CDR2 YYREEE (reference sequence). The CDR3 reads CASSFASRTEAFF. DNA for the CDR3: TGTGCCAGCAGCTTCGCTTCCAGAACTGAAGCTTTCTTT.

The chain recombines TRBV6-5 with TRBJ1-1; 7 bases align to TRBD1. The CDR3 spans 15 residues. The ends lost 0 bases at V and 3 bases at J; junction bases unmatched: 4. Germline values: CDR1 MNHEY, CDR2 SVGAGI. Written as DNA, the CDR3 is TGTGCCAGCAGTTACTCGACAGGGAAATACACTGAAGCTTTCTTT. Its protein product is CASSYSTGKYTEAFF.

The chain recombines TRBV6-5 with TRBJ1-6; 7 bases map to TRBD1. Losses at the gene ends were 5 bases for V and 5 bases for J; bases not matched to a gene: 3. Germline assignment: CDR1 MNHEY and CDR2 SVGAGI. The CDR3 runs to 14 residues. CDR3: CASSQGVNNSPLHF. The CDR3 coding sequence is TGTGCCAGCAGTCAGGGGGTAAATAATTCACCCCTCCACTTT.